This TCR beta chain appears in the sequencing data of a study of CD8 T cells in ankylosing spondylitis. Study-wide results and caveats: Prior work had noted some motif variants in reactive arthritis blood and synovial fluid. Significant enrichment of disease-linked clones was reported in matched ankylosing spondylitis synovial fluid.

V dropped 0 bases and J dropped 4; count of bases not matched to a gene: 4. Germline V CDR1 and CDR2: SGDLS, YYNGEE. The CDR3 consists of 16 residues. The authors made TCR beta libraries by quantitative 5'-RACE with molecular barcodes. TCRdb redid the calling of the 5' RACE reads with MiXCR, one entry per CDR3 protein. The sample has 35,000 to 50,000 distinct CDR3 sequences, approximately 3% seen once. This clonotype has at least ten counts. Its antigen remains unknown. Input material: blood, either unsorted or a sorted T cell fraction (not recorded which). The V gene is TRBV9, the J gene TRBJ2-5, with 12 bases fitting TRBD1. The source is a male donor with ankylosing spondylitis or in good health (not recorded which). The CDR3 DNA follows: TGTGCCAGCAGCGTAGGAGGGGACAGGGGGCGAGAGACCCAGTACTTC. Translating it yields CASSVGGDRGRETQYF.